Below are 32 T cell receptor beta chains sequenced from a single sample in a study of T cells expressing NK-cell markers (dated by TCRdb to 2019 to 2021). Library preparation employed 5' RACE. The data were produced on an Illumina HiSeq 2000. TCRdb reprocessed the raw reads; every CDR3 protein sequence is a single record, and DNA is not supplied. The sample table records roughly 170,000 distinct CDR3 sequences. The top ten constitute about 18% of the sample. The sequencing input was blood T cells: a sorted CD56 or NKG2C T cell subset, CD4+ or CD8+ T cells, or bulk PBMC T cells (not recorded which). The receptors were gathered from a woman aged 18 to 75 in good health.

The rearrangement uses TRBV10-3 and TRBJ2-7; no DNA is available, so the TRBD2 call from TCRdb remains unchecked. This CDR3 is built from 16 residues. From germline, CDR1 is ENHRY and CDR2 SYGVKD. CDR3 amino acids: CAISAGLAGGLYEQYF.

The gene calls are TRBV20-1 and TRBJ2-3; the TRBD1 assignment by TCRdb is unverifiable without DNA. Looked up from germline, CDR1 is DFQATT and CDR2 is SNEGSKA (reference sequence). The CDR3 consists of 17 residues. The CDR3 reads CSATDLWGGPSTDTQYF.

The chain couples TRBV6-1 to TRBJ1-2. The CDR3 has 13 amino acids. CDR1 is MNHNS and CDR2 is SASEGT in the germline V gene. This chain's CDR3 is CASRNGRIYGYTF.

The chain has TRBV2 and TRBJ2-7; TCRdb lists TRBD1, though no DNA is available to test this call. The CDR3 consists of 15 residues. The V gene's germline CDR1 is SNHLY and CDR2 FYNNEI. CDR3 in amino acids: CASSEVGGRSYEQYF.

The chain is built from TRBV7-8 and TRBJ1-2; TCRdb's D call of TRBD1 is untestable without DNA. Germline values: CDR1 SGHVS, CDR2 FQNEAQ. The CDR3 sequence is 13 residues long. CDR3 sequence reads: CASRQTGEDGYTF.

The rearrangement uses TRBV7-2 and TRBJ2-7; TCRdb's assignment of TRBD2 cannot be checked, as there is no DNA. Germline V gene lookup returns CDR1 SGHTA and CDR2 FQGNSA. This CDR3 has 15 amino acids. The chain's CDR3 is CASSTGRGTQGRQYF.

The chain employs TRBV27 and TRBJ2-7. CDR1 MNHEY and CDR2 SMNVEV come from the germline V gene (reference sequence). The CDR3 runs 15 residues. CDR3 amino acids: CASSETDKITYEQYF.

This chain's CDR3 is CASSPGLYNQPQHF. The chain recombines TRBV11-2 with TRBJ1-5. The germline CDR1 and CDR2 sequences are SGHAT and FQNNGV. The CDR3 is 14 residues long.

The gene calls are TRBV4-2 and TRBJ2-1; as DNA is missing, the TRBD2 call by TCRdb cannot be tested. Germline assignment: CDR1 LGHNA and CDR2 YNFKEQ. The CDR3 has 17 residues. CDR3 protein: CASSQVGLAGVGNEQFF.

The chain has TRBV7-3 and TRBJ2-2; the D call from TCRdb, TRBD1, cannot be confirmed without DNA. Germline loops: CDR1 SGHTA, CDR2 FQGTGA. The CDR3 is made up of 15 amino acids. The CDR3 sequence is CASSHPPGAGGELFF.

This sequence joins TRBV3-1 and TRBJ2-1; checking the TCRdb D call of TRBD1 is not possible without DNA. From germline, CDR1 is LGHDT and CDR2 YNNKEL (reference sequence). The CDR3 sequence is 14 residues long. The CDR3 loop is CASSQDVRGSEQFF.

The chain employs TRBV23-1 and TRBJ2-7; as DNA is missing, the TRBD1 call by TCRdb cannot be tested. TRBV23-1 is assigned to the ORF class and has an uncertain function. The CDR3 sequence is 16 residues long. The CDR3 reads CASSQPDRGLAYEQYF.

The chain employs TRBV5-1 and TRBJ2-1; lacking DNA, the TRBD1 call made by TCRdb goes unchecked. Per the germline V gene, CDR1 is SGHRS and CDR2 is YFSETQ. This CDR3 is 16 amino acids long. CDR3 residues: CASSLILGDGVDEQFF.

The V and J genes are TRBV2 and TRBJ2-7; as DNA is missing, the TRBD1 call by TCRdb cannot be tested. Looked up from germline, CDR1 is SNHLY and CDR2 is FYNNEI. The CDR3 extends over 15 amino acids. The CDR3 spells CASSRDRGIRYEQYF.

The V and J genes are TRBV7-9 and TRBJ2-1; there is no DNA to check the TCRdb D call of TRBD1. CDR3 length: 13 residues. Germline lookup yields CDR1 SEHNR and CDR2 FQNEAQ (reference sequence). The CDR3 is CASLPGGINEQFF.

The chain couples TRBV6-1 to TRBJ2-3; TCRdb names TRBD2, which stays unverified in the absence of DNA. Germline CDR1 is MNHNS and CDR2 is SASEGT. The CDR3 consists of 15 residues. CDR3 region: CASNSGGSGTDTQYF.

The rearrangement joins TRBV11-1 to TRBJ1-2; no DNA is available, so the TRBD1 call from TCRdb remains unchecked. Looked up from germline, CDR1 is SGHAT and CDR2 is FQDESV (reference sequence). This CDR3 is built from 15 residues. The CDR3 protein is CASSDPGTGVYGYTF.

This chain links TRBV10-3 with TRBJ2-7. Germline CDR1 and CDR2: ENHRY and SYGVKD. The CDR3 runs 14 residues. The CDR3: CAISEESAAYEQYF.

The J gene is TRBJ2-7, the V gene TRBV10-2; absent DNA, TCRdb's TRBD2 call cannot be checked. The germline CDR1 and CDR2 sequences are WSHSY and SAAADI. The CDR3 extends over 14 amino acids. The CDR3 sequence is CASKGTSGSYEQYF.

The chain uses TRBV5-6 and TRBJ2-1; TCRdb's D call of TRBD2 is untestable without DNA. Germline V gene sequence: CDR1 SGHDT, CDR2 YYEEEE. The CDR3 is 16 residues long. The CDR3 region is CASSRLAGGHYNEQFF.

This rearrangement joins TRBV7-8 to TRBJ2-7; TCRdb proposes TRBD1, but this gene call is untestable without DNA. Germline V gene sequence: CDR1 SGHVS, CDR2 FQNEAQ. This CDR3 is 15 amino acids long. The CDR3 loop reads CASSLGQGSKDQQYF.

The J gene is TRBJ2-7, the V gene TRBV5-5. The germline gives CDR1 SGHKS, CDR2 YYEKEE (reference sequence). The CDR3 extends over 14 amino acids. This CDR3 is CASSLVFANYEQYF.

This sequence joins TRBV7-8 and TRBJ2-3; the TCRdb call, TRBD2, lacks DNA for checking. The V gene's germline CDR1 is SGHVS and CDR2 FQNEAQ. This CDR3 comprises 14 residues. CDR3 region: CASSTLVGSDTQYF.

The chain couples TRBV28 to TRBJ2-7. Germline loops: CDR1 MDHEN, CDR2 SYDVKM. The CDR3 loop spans 15 amino acids. CDR3: CASSLRGRVTYEQYF.

The chain carries TRBV4-1 and TRBJ2-7; TCRdb's D gene call, TRBD2, goes unchecked for lack of DNA. CDR1 MGHRA and CDR2 YSYEKL come from the germline V gene. This CDR3 has 16 residues. The chain's CDR3 is CASSQPPGTSYYEQYF.

The chain links TRBV20-1 to TRBJ2-2; TCRdb designates TRBD2, a call that cannot be tested without DNA. From germline, CDR1 is DFQATT and CDR2 SNEGSKA (reference sequence). The CDR3 is made up of 14 amino acids. This CDR3 is CSTPRGGPTGELFF.

The chain links TRBV3-1 to TRBJ1-2. The length of the CDR3 is 14 residues. Per germline, CDR1 LGHDT and CDR2 YNNKEL (reference sequence). CDR3 region: CASSRVGTVYGYTF.

V and J are TRBV5-6 and TRBJ2-7; TCRdb calls TRBD1, which cannot be checked without DNA. Germline loops: CDR1 SGHDT, CDR2 YYEEEE. This CDR3 has 14 residues. CDR3 sequence: CASSFTDGTYAQYF.

CDR3 amino acids: CASIPSHGSYNEQFF. The rearrangement joins TRBV7-2 to TRBJ2-1; TCRdb outputs TRBD2, but without DNA this stays unchecked. CDR1 SGHTA and CDR2 FQGNSA come from the germline V gene. This CDR3 spans 15 amino acids.

This chain links TRBV4-1 with TRBJ2-3; as DNA is missing, the TRBD2 call by TCRdb cannot be tested. CDR3 length equals 18 residues. Germline V gives CDR1 MGHRA, CDR2 YSYEKL. CDR3 sequence reads: CASSQDRLAGGPRDTQYF.

The CDR3 sequence is CASRRFYEQYF. The chain recombines TRBV12-3 or TRBV12-4 with TRBJ2-7. The CDR3 contains 11 residues.

The chain links TRBV4-1 to TRBJ2-3; TCRdb reports TRBD1, a call that lacks DNA to check it against. This CDR3 is 15 amino acids long. CDR1 and CDR2 from the germline V gene are MGHRA and YSYEKL. CDR3 amino acids: CASSHPTGGSDTQYF.